This T cell receptor beta chain stems from a study of T cell responses to AZD1222 COVID-19 vaccine. About the study: Second doses were pooled across both intervals (about 4 or about 12 weeks).

The assay was immunoSEQ multiplex PCR, and TCRdb's table has in-frame clones only and misses some. The sample records about 99,000 clones, 70% to 90% being singletons. This clone was picked up one time. Its antigen remains unknown. Study-level points and caveats: Among vaccine-associated CD4 TCRs, coverage spanned spike, with dominance at 160-218 and 743-854.

CDR1 is SEHNR and CDR2 is FQNEAQ in the germline V gene (reference sequence). V lost 3 bases to trimming and J lost 0 bases, with 12 bases between them. The CDR3 length is 17 residues. This clonotype was obtained from an adult in good health. The sequenced sample was peripheral blood, obtained on day 0 of AZD1222 vaccination. The V call is TRBV7-9, the J call TRBJ2-6; TRBD1 or TRBD2 may be the D gene (5 bases each). The CDR3 DNA reads as TGTGCCAGCAGCTTCCCGGGACCCTCCTCTGGGGCCAACGTCCTGACTTTC. Translated: CASSFPGPSSGANVLTF.